This TCR beta chain was captured in a study of PD-L1 blockade in urothelial cancer. About the study: At 3 weeks (second dose) and 6 weeks after starting treatment, blood was analyzed.

Produced via immunoSEQ multiplex PCR; TCRdb's table is partial and in-frame only. The sample carries around 40,000 clones, about 89% recorded once. CDR3 size: 16 residues. The germline V gene encodes CDR1 LGHNA and CDR2 YSLEER. The V segment lost 0 bases and the J segment 10 bases; nucleotides outside the gene matches: 9. Pretreatment sampling and on-treatment sampling together yielded between 1 and 8 samples for each patient. The specimen comprised PBMCs, sampled around atezolizumab (anti-PD-L1) treatment. The clonotype was recovered from a man aged 60 to 69 with urothelial cancer. The chain links TRBV4-3 to TRBJ1-6; 7 bases fit TRBD1. CDR3 residues: CASSQDRNRGGSPLHF. The CDR3 DNA reads as TGCGCCAGCAGCCAAGACAGGAACAGGGGAGGATCACCCCTCCACTTT.